This TCR beta chain was identified during a study of cytomegalovirus exposure and HLA in healthy donors. Overall study context: A prior analysis found 117 million unique TCR beta sequences from some 190 million T cells.

Regarding this clone: What it binds is unknown. Other nucleotide sequences in the sample specify the same CDR3.

The V end lost 3 bases, the J end lost 7 bases, and 24 bases lay between the germline ends. The CDR3 is 18 residues long. The germline V gene encodes CDR1 SGHVS and CDR2 FQNEAQ. The PCR used 60 Vbeta and 13 Jbeta primers. Sequenced by immunoSEQ multiplex PCR; TCRdb stores in-frame clones only, minus some. The sample has approximately 290,000 clones; about 80% are singletons. Study observations and caveats: Reports indicated that the classifier achieved high specificity and sensitivity in diagnosing cytomegalovirus status. 87-base-pair reads could not separate some V segments, including TRBV6-2 and TRBV6-3.

Sequenced: PBMCs. This receptor was taken from a girl aged 2 to 9 in good health and CMV-seronegative. The rearrangement uses TRBV7-8 and TRBJ2-2, with a weak D call TRBD2 (5 bases). The CDR3 here is CASSFNGRSGRRGGELFF. DNA for the CDR3: TGTGCCAGCAGCTTTAACGGCCGTAGTGGGAGACGTGGCGGGGAGCTGTTTTTT.